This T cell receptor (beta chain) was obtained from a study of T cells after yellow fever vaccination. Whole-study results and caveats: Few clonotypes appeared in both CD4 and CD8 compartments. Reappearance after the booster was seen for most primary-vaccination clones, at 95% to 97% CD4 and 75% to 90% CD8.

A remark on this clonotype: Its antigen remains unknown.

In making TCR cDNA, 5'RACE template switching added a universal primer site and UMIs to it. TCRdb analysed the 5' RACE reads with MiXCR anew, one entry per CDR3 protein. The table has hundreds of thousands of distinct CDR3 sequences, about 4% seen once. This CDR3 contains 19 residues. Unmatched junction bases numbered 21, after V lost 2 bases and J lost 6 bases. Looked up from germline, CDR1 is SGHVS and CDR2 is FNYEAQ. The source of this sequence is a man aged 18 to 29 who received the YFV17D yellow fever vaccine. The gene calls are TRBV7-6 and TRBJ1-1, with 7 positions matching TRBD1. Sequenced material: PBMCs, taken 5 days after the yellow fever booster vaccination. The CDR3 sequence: CASSLPSGRTGPLVAEAFF. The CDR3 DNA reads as TGTGCCAGCAGCTTACCGTCGGGCCGGACAGGTCCACTTGTGGCTGAAGCTTTCTTT.